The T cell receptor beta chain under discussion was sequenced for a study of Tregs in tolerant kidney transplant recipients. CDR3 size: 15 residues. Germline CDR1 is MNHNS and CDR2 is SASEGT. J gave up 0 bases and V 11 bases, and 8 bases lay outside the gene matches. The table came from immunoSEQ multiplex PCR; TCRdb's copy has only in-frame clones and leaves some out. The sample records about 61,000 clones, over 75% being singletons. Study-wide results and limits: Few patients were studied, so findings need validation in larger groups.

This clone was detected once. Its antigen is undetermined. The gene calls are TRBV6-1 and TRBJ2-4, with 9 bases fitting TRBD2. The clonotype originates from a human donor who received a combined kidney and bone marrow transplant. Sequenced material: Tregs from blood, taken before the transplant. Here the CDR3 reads CAAGGNLLAKNIQYF. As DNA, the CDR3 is TGTGCCGCGGGGGGGAACCTACTAGCCAAAAACATTCAGTACTTC.